This TCR beta chain emerged from a study of siplizumab effects on memory and regulatory T cells. The CDR3 consists of 14 residues. V lost 0 bases and J lost 10, with 11 bases in between. Germline V lookup: CDR1 SGDLS, CDR2 YYNGEE. TCRdb's table, derived via immunoSEQ multiplex PCR, lists solely in-frame clones and lacks some. The sample yields more than 95,000 clones, nearly 95% seen once. About this clone itself: Its antigen is unknown.

Study-wide results and caveats: A naive or memory phenotype could not be assigned to roughly 80-95% of the proliferating CD4+ or CD8+ clones. In the presence of siplizumab, alloreactive sequences traceable to unstimulated CD4+ memory cells were significantly reduced. Solely a minor proportion of alloreactive clones could be assigned to unstimulated subsets.

Specimen: Tregs sorted from blood. This clonotype was sampled from a human donor in good health. This chain uses TRBV9 with TRBJ1-6; D not resolved. CDR3 in DNA: TGTGCCAGCAGCGTAGTAACCGCCAACTCACCCCTCCACTTT. Translating it yields CASSVVTANSPLHF.